This T cell receptor (beta chain) is from a study of T cell repertoires in cytomegalovirus infection. About the research overall: Indications came from public TCR beta signatures; they pointed to CMV infection and to a matching HLA type.

Points from the study as a whole: HLA-C-restricted, CMV-specific TCR beta clonotypes were dominant ex vivo. Cumulative public TCR beta family frequency identified carriers of CMV plus the relevant HLA.

MiXCR, applied by TCRdb to the reads, yields one record per CDR3 protein. The data hold roughly 600,000 distinct CDR3 sequences, with 24% observed a single time. Comments on this clonotype: Antigen specificity is unknown.

CDR3 length: 16 amino acids. Germline loops: CDR1 LGHNA, CDR2 YNFKEQ. V shed 2 bases, J shed 2 bases, and the junction held 5 bases outside the gene matches. The rearrangement uses TRBV4-2 and TRBJ2-5; 10 bases are a match to TRBD2. Sequencing used CD8+ T cells from PBMCs. The receptor's source is a human donor in good health (CMV status not recorded). Some clones in this sample may be carry-over from other donors' samples. CDR3 coding DNA: TGTGCCAGCAGCCAATTAGCGGGGGGCCCTCAAGAGACCCAGTACTTC. It specifies CASSQLAGGPQETQYF.